Shown below are 10 T cell receptor beta chains from a single sample sequenced in a study of blood T cell repertoires in COVID-19. Generated by immunoSEQ multiplex PCR, the TCRdb table keeps only in-frame clones and is missing some. The sample has roughly 79,000 clones, 65% to 85% seen once. Source material: peripheral blood. Receptors were obtained from a man aged 50 to 59 with acute or convalescent COVID-19.

V is TRBV6-1 and J is TRBJ1-5; D is perhaps TRBD1 (6 bases). With 2 bases removed from V and 3 bases from J, the gap between germline ends came to 11 bases. The germline gives CDR1 MNHNS, CDR2 SASEGT. CDR3 length: 15 amino acids. For the CDR3, the DNA is TGTGCCAGCAGTGAATATACAGGGCACAATCAGCCCCAGCATTTT. Translated: CASSEYTGHNQPQHF.

The gene calls are TRBV9 and TRBJ1-6, with 8 bases lining up with TRBD1. V was pared by 3 bases and J by 5 bases, with 1 base of the junction left unmatched. CDR1 is SGDLS, CDR2 YYNGEE, per germline. The CDR3 has 14 residues. For the CDR3, the DNA is TGTGCCAGCAGCGAGGGACAGGATAATTCACCCCTCCACTTT. Encoded protein: CASSEGQDNSPLHF.

This clone has only a few counts. CDR3 DNA: TGTGCCAGCAGCTTAGTCGGGGCGAACACCGGGGAGCTGTTTTTT. Protein product: CASSLVGANTGELFF. This chain joins TRBV7-9 and TRBJ2-2, with TRBD2 as a possible D gene (5 bases). Per germline, CDR1 SEHNR and CDR2 FQNEAQ (reference sequence). CDR3 length: 15 residues. V gave up 1 base and J gave up 0 bases, with 6 bases separating them.

The V call is TRBV3-1 (or the pseudogene TRBV3-2), the J call TRBJ2-7, with a tentative D call TRBD2 (5 bases). The CDR3 is 13 residues long. The ends were cut back, 0 bases at V and 8 bases at J, with 11 bases in the middle. Germline V lookup: CDR1 LGHDT, CDR2 YNNKEL (reference sequence). CDR3 residues: CASSQDQAAQQYF. CDR3 coding DNA: TGTGCCAGCAGCCAAGATCAAGCGGCTCAGCAGTACTTC.

This chain uses TRBV30 with TRBJ2-1; the D is unclear. The CDR3 covers 11 residues. Looked up from germline, CDR1 is GTSNPN and CDR2 is SVGIG (reference sequence). Between the trimmed V and J ends, which lost 7 bases and 2 bases, there was a span of 6 bases. Written as DNA, the CDR3 is TGTGCCTTACACACCTACAATGAGCAGTTCTTC. Amino acid sequence: CALHTYNEQFF.

The chain joins TRBV10-2 to TRBJ2-2, with TRBD2 matching 7 bases. The CDR3 extends over 16 amino acids. CDR1 is WSHSY and CDR2 is SAAADI in the germline V gene. V lost 7 bases to trimming and J lost 5 bases; unmatched junction nucleotides: 13. DNA of the CDR3: TGCGCCAGCAAACTCCTAGCGGACCCAGGGACCGGGGAGCTGTTTTTT. Translating gives CASKLLADPGTGELFF.

The CDR3: CASSSPSGHVNTEAFF. CDR3 nucleotides: TGTGCCAGTAGTTCCCCCTCGGGACATGTGAACACTGAAGCTTTCTTT. This sequence joins TRBV19 and TRBJ1-1, with a weak D call TRBD1 (6 bases). V shed 5 bases and J shed 0 bases, with 16 bases lying between them. CDR1 and CDR2 (germline): LNHDA, SQIVND (reference sequence). The CDR3 is 16 amino acids. The variable domain in full, with the rest retrieved from reference TRBV19 and TRBJ1-1, is DGGITQSPKYLFRKEGQNVTLSCEQNLNHDAMYWYRQDPGQGLRLIYYSQIVNDFQKGDIAEGYSVSREKKESFPLTVTSAQKNPTAFYLCASSSPSGHVNTEAFFGQGTRLTVV.

A single count supports this clone. J is TRBJ2-1 and V is TRBV7-9; 7 positions agree with TRBD2. This CDR3 is built from 14 residues. V trimming: 5 bases; J trimming: 8 bases; junction bases outside the gene matches: 9. In germline, CDR1 is SEHNR, CDR2 FQNEAQ (reference sequence). CDR3 nucleotides: TGTGCCAGCAGCCCACGGGGGGAAACCTATGAGCAGTTCTTC. Translating gives CASSPRGETYEQFF.

This clone was detected once. V is TRBV19 and J is TRBJ2-3; 13 bases match TRBD2. This CDR3 spans 16 amino acids. Trimming at V came to 1 base and at J to 3 bases, leaving 1 base not matched to a gene. Germline V gives CDR1 LNHDA, CDR2 SQIVND (reference sequence). The CDR3 here is CASSIGLAGGTDTQYF. The CDR3, as DNA: TGTGCCAGTAGTATAGGACTAGCGGGGGGTACAGATACGCAGTATTTT.

The rearrangement joins TRBV5-1 to TRBJ2-1; 9 nucleotides agree with TRBD2. After removal of 4 bases from V and 9 bases from J, the junction contained 11 bases not matched to a gene. The CDR3 sequence is 15 residues long. Germline V gene sequence: CDR1 SGHRS, CDR2 YFSETQ. The CDR3 region is CASSPELAGVAEQFF. The CDR3 DNA follows: TGCGCCAGCAGCCCCGAGTTAGCGGGAGTCGCTGAGCAGTTCTTC. Variable domain in full (rest from reference TRBV5-1 and TRBJ2-1): KAGVTQTPRYLIKTRGQQVTLSCSPISGHRSVSWYQQTPGQGLQFLFEYFSETQRNKGNFPGRFSGRQFSNSRSEMNVSTLELGDSALYLCASSPELAGVAEQFFGPGTRLTVL.